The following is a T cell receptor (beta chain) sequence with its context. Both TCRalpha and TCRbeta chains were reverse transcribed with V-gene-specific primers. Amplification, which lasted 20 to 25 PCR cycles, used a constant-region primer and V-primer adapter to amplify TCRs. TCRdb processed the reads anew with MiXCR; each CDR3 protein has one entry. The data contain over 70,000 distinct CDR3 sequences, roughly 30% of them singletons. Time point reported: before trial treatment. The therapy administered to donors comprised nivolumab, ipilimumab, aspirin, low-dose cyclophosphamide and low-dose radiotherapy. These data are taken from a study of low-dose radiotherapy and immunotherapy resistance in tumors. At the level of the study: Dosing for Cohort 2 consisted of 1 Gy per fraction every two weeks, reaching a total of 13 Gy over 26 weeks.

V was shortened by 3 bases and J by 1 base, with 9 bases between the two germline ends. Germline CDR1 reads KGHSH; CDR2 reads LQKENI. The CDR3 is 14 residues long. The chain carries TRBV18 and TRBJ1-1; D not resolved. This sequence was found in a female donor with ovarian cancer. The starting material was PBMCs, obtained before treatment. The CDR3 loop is CASSPIGKNTEAFF. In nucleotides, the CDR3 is TGTGCCAGCTCACCGATAGGTAAGAACACTGAAGCTTTCTTT.